This passage covers 30 T cell receptor beta chains from one sample sequenced in a study of blood T cell repertoires in COVID-19. The protocol was immunoSEQ multiplex PCR, while the TCRdb copy is restricted to in-frame clones and leaves out a portion. The data hold fewer than 350,000 clones, with 89% observed a single time. Sequencing was done on a sample of PBMCs or T cells enriched from blood (not recorded which). All receptors derive from a woman between 35 and 50 years old who had recovered from COVID-19.

DNA for the CDR3: TGTGCCAGCACCGGGACAACCCAAGGGGAGACCCAGTACTTC. Its protein product is CASTGTTQGETQYF. The chain uses TRBV2 and TRBJ2-5, with D tentatively TRBD1 (6 bases). Per the germline V gene, CDR1 is SNHLY and CDR2 is FYNNEI. CDR3 length: 14 amino acids. Between the trimmed V and J ends, which lost 7 bases and 5 bases, there was a span of 17 bases.

The J gene is TRBJ1-5, the V gene TRBV28; TRBD1 might be the D (6 bases). Germline-derived CDR1 and CDR2 are MDHEN and SYDVKM. The CDR3 totals 15 residues. V lost 3 bases to trimming and J lost 2 bases, with 11 bases between them. CDR3 residues: CASSFQGKGNQPQHF. The CDR3 bases are TGTGCCAGCAGTTTTCAGGGGAAAGGCAATCAGCCCCAGCATTTT.

This rearrangement joins TRBV12-3 or TRBV12-4 to TRBJ1-2; D is unresolved. The CDR3 has 13 amino acids. V was shortened by 4 bases and J by 0 bases, with 6 bases between the two germline ends. The CDR3 here is CASSSLPNYGYTF. CDR3 bases: TGTGCCAGCAGTTCACTACCTAACTATGGCTACACCTTC.

This sequence joins TRBV2 and TRBJ2-7, with no clear D. The CDR3 is 15 amino acids. Per germline, CDR1 SNHLY and CDR2 FYNNEI. Between the trimmed V and J ends, which lost 4 bases and 3 bases, there was a span of 16 bases. CDR3 sequence (DNA): TGTGCCAGCAGTGCGGCAACGGGTATCTTCTACGAGCAGTACTTC. Translating it yields CASSAATGIFYEQYF.

The chain has TRBV4-1 and TRBJ2-3; TRBD1 is a possible D gene (5 bases). This CDR3 region has 13 residues. V was trimmed by 5 bases and J by 5 bases, leaving 11 bases between them. CDR1 and CDR2 from the germline V gene are MGHRA and YSYEKL. The CDR3 loop is CASSVATEDTQYF. As DNA, the CDR3 is TGCGCCAGCAGCGTTGCGACAGAAGATACGCAGTATTTT.

The chain uses TRBV5-1 and TRBJ1-1; a possible D gene is TRBD1 (6 bases). This CDR3 has 14 amino acids. CDR1 is SGHRS and CDR2 is YFSETQ in the germline V gene. The V gene lost 4 bases and the J gene lost 2 bases, with 12 bases spanning the gap. CDR3 region: CASSHLQGNTEAFF. In nucleotides, the CDR3 is TGCGCCAGCAGCCACCTACAGGGTAACACTGAAGCTTTCTTT. Using reference TRBV5-1 and TRBJ1-1 for the parts outside the CDR3, the full variable domain is KAGVTQTPRYLIKTRGQQVTLSCSPISGHRSVSWYQQTPGQGLQFLFEYFSETQRNKGNFPGRFSGRQFSNSRSEMNVSTLELGDSALYLCASSHLQGNTEAFFGQGTRLTVV.

The V and J genes are TRBV15 and TRBJ1-1; a possible D gene is TRBD1 (6 bases). The CDR3 has 18 amino acids. Looked up from germline, CDR1 is LNHNV and CDR2 is YYDKDF (reference sequence). V gave up 0 bases and J gave up 1 base, with 18 bases separating them. Here the CDR3 reads CATSRDKALPRGNTEAFF. For the CDR3, the DNA is TGTGCCACCAGCAGAGATAAGGCCCTCCCCAGGGGGAACACTGAAGCTTTCTTT.

This chain joins TRBV5-1 and TRBJ2-1, with 8 bases lining up with TRBD1. The CDR3 loop spans 13 amino acids. V lost 0 bases and J lost 14; bases outside the gene matches: 7. The germline V gene encodes CDR1 SGHRS and CDR2 YFSETQ. The DNA for the CDR3 is TGCGCCAGCAGCTTGGGACCACAGGGGGAGAAGTTCTTC. This encodes CASSLGPQGEKFF.

The rearrangement links TRBV11-2 to TRBJ2-2; TRBD2 is a possible D gene (5 bases). Looked up from germline, CDR1 is SGHAT and CDR2 is FQNNGV. This CDR3 is 15 amino acids long. Trimming cost V 1 base and J 7 bases, with 13 bases left between them. The CDR3 DNA follows: TGTGCCAGCAGCTTAGTGGGAGAATGGGGCGGGGAGCTGTTTTTT. It codes for CASSLVGEWGGELFF.

The V call is TRBV7-8, the J call TRBJ1-2; 9 positions match TRBD1. CDR1 SGHVS and CDR2 FQNEAQ come from the germline V gene. The CDR3 contains 14 residues. V was pared by 5 bases and J by 3 bases, with 4 bases of the junction left unmatched. The CDR3 coding sequence is TGTGCCAGCAGCGCCAGACAGGGGGACTATGGCTACACCTTC. This translates into CASSARQGDYGYTF.

The chain couples TRBV5-4 to TRBJ2-5, with 8 bases aligning to TRBD2. The germline V gene encodes CDR1 SGHNT and CDR2 YYREEE (reference sequence). Trimming took 2 bases from V and 5 from J; bases not matched to a gene: 5. The CDR3 is 14 amino acids. The CDR3 protein is CASSFTSGQETQYF. In nucleotides, the CDR3 is TGTGCCAGCAGCTTTACTAGCGGTCAGGAGACCCAGTACTTC.

This chain connects TRBV3-1 (or the pseudogene TRBV3-2) to TRBJ2-3, with TRBD2 matching over 8 bases. The V gene's germline CDR1 is LGHDT and CDR2 YNNKEL (reference sequence). The CDR3 contains 16 residues. Germline trimming cut 7 bases from V and 1 base from J; bases unmatched to any gene: 10. CDR3 nucleotides: TGTGCCAGCAAACAAGAGAGCGGGAGTGGCACAGATACGCAGTATTTT. Translating gives CASKQESGSGTDTQYF.

V gene TRBV12-5 combines with J gene TRBJ2-5; 13 bases fit TRBD2. Germline V CDR1 and CDR2: LGHNT, FRNRAP. V was pared by 6 bases and J by 0 bases, with 10 bases of the junction left unmatched. The CDR3 is 18 residues long. CDR3 nucleotides: TGTGCTAGTGGCCAGGGACTAGCGGGACTAGGGTACCAAGAGACCCAGTACTTC. Encoded protein: CASGQGLAGLGYQETQYF.

The count of this clone is one. The V and J genes are TRBV7-9 and TRBJ1-6; TRBD1 might be the D (6 bases). Germline-derived CDR1 and CDR2 are SEHNR and FQNEAQ (reference sequence). The CDR3 has 16 residues. V was pared by 4 bases and J by 3 bases, with 13 bases between. The CDR3 bases are TGTGCCAGCAGCTCCTCAGGGGCCGGCTATAATTCACCCCTCCACTTT. This codes for CASSSSGAGYNSPLHF.

Written as DNA, the CDR3 is TGTGCCAGCAGCCAAGGATCCGCTAGCGGTTACGAGCAGTACTTC. This sequence encodes CASSQGSASGYEQYF. J is TRBJ2-7 and V is TRBV3-1 (or the pseudogene TRBV3-2), with 7 bases aligning to TRBD2. The V and J ends lost 1 base and 4 bases, in that order; junction bases with no gene match: 7. Germline V CDR1 and CDR2: LGHDT, YNNKEL (reference sequence). The CDR3 extends over 15 amino acids.

This clone was detected once. The chain carries TRBV4-1 and TRBJ1-3; TRBD1 is a possible D gene (5 bases). The CDR3 runs 15 residues. Germline V gene lookup returns CDR1 MGHRA and CDR2 YSYEKL. Trimming took 1 base from V and 0 from J, leaving 7 bases between them. CDR3 amino acids: CASSQGTSSGNTIYF. The CDR3 DNA follows: TGCGCCAGCAGCCAAGGGACAAGCTCTGGAAACACCATATATTTT.

J is TRBJ2-7 and V is TRBV5-1, with 7 nucleotides matching TRBD1. The CDR3 sequence is 14 residues long. The V gene's germline CDR1 is SGHRS and CDR2 YFSETQ. J was trimmed by 2 bases and V by 4 bases; bases with no gene match: 6. CDR3 sequence (DNA): TGCGCCAGCAGCCAAGACAGGGCCACCTACGAGCAGTACTTC. The encoded protein is CASSQDRATYEQYF.

This chain joins TRBV18 and TRBJ1-1; D might be TRBD1 (5 bases). The CDR3 runs 13 residues. V was clipped by 3 bases and J by 11 bases, with 16 bases between them. Per germline, CDR1 KGHSH and CDR2 LQKENI. The CDR3 DNA reads as TGTGCCAGCTCACCTTCGGGGCGGGAGCGGGCTTTCTTT. It encodes CASSPSGRERAFF.

The chain combines TRBV18 with TRBJ2-6, with D perhaps TRBD1 (5 bases). Germline CDR1 KGHSH, CDR2 LQKENI. The CDR3 spans 15 residues. Between the trimmed V and J ends, which lost 3 bases and 3 bases, there was a span of 9 bases. The CDR3 reads CASSPQGGGANVLTF. DNA for the CDR3: TGTGCCAGCTCACCCCAGGGCGGTGGGGCCAACGTCCTGACTTTC.

This clone is a singleton in its sample. V gene TRBV5-8 combines with J gene TRBJ1-5; D is uncertain. The V gene's germline CDR1 is SGHTS and CDR2 YDEGEE. The V end was cut by 4 bases, the J end by 6 bases, with 11 bases between. This CDR3 spans 13 amino acids. CDR3 coding DNA: TGTGCCAGCAGCCGCCCCCGGGGTCAGCCCCAGCATTTT. Translation gives CASSRPRGQPQHF.

The chain recombines TRBV5-1 with TRBJ1-1; TRBD1 matches 12 bases. Trimming cost V 1 base and J 10 bases; bases outside gene matches: 8. Germline-derived CDR1 and CDR2 are SGHRS and YFSETQ. The CDR3 has 15 residues. The CDR3 spells CASSLRDRGPLGAFF. The CDR3 DNA is TGCGCCAGCAGCTTGAGGGACAGGGGGCCTTTGGGAGCTTTCTTT.

V is TRBV5-4 and J is TRBJ1-6; no clear D. Germline assignment: CDR1 SGHNT and CDR2 YYREEE (reference sequence). Trimming took 3 bases from V and 8 from J, leaving 12 bases between them. There are 14 residues in the CDR3. The CDR3 spells CASSSQAIDSPLHF. In DNA form, the CDR3 reads TGTGCCAGCAGCTCTCAGGCTATAGATTCACCCCTCCACTTT.

There are a few counts of this clone. The rearrangement uses TRBV7-2 and TRBJ1-1; D unclear. The V end lost 1 base, the J end lost 1 base, and 10 bases lay between the germline ends. The CDR3 sequence is 15 residues long. Germline CDR1 reads SGHTA; CDR2 reads FQGNSA. As DNA, the CDR3 is TGTGCCAGCAGCTTAGATTCCGGCGGGAACACTGAAGCTTTCTTT. Amino acids: CASSLDSGGNTEAFF.

The chain links TRBV5-1 to TRBJ1-1, with 11 positions matching TRBD1. The CDR3 consists of 16 residues. The J segment lost 7 bases and the V segment lost 4 bases, leaving 12 bases of the junction unmatched. Germline V gene sequence: CDR1 SGHRS, CDR2 YFSETQ. The CDR3 coding sequence is TGCGCCAGCAGCGCGGGACAGGGGGTTTTCCGGGGTGAAGCTTTCTTT. It specifies CASSAGQGVFRGEAFF.

The V call is TRBV5-4, the J call TRBJ1-1; 7 bases map to TRBD1. Germline loops: CDR1 SGHNT, CDR2 YYREEE (reference sequence). The J segment lost 6 bases and the V segment lost 3 bases, leaving 8 bases of the junction unmatched. CDR3 length: 14 amino acids. The CDR3 reads CASSSPQGEAEAFF. The CDR3 region has the DNA TGTGCCAGCAGCTCGCCTCAGGGGGAGGCTGAAGCTTTCTTT. Filled out from reference TRBV5-4 and TRBJ1-1, the complete variable domain reads ETGVTQSPTHLIKTRGQQVTLRCSSQSGHNTVSWYQQALGQGPQFIFQYYREEENGRGNFPPRFSGLQFPNYSSELNVNALELDDSALYLCASSSPQGEAEAFFGQGTRLTVV.

As for this clone: The same CDR3 is also encoded by other DNA sequences in this sample. The rearrangement joins TRBV5-1 to TRBJ2-3; 7 bases agree with TRBD2. J was trimmed by 1 base and V by 2 bases; bases with no gene match: 1. The CDR3 has 14 residues. Looked up from germline, CDR1 is SGHRS and CDR2 is YFSETQ. Here the CDR3 reads CASSLGRGTDTQYF. Written as DNA, the CDR3 is TGCGCCAGCAGCTTAGGGAGGGGCACAGATACGCAGTATTTT.

The chain combines TRBV5-1 with TRBJ1-2; 8 bases match TRBD1. This CDR3 spans 15 amino acids. Germline CDR1 and CDR2: SGHRS and YFSETQ. After removal of 4 bases from V and 1 base from J, the junction contained 6 bases not matched to a gene. DNA of the CDR3: TGCGCCAGCAGCCCGGACAGGGCCCGTAACTATGGCTACACCTTC. Protein product: CASSPDRARNYGYTF. Variable domain in full (rest from reference TRBV5-1 and TRBJ1-2): KAGVTQTPRYLIKTRGQQVTLSCSPISGHRSVSWYQQTPGQGLQFLFEYFSETQRNKGNFPGRFSGRQFSNSRSEMNVSTLELGDSALYLCASSPDRARNYGYTFGSGTRLTVV.

The chain couples TRBV9 to TRBJ2-1, with 7 bases matching TRBD2. The length of the CDR3 is 14 residues. Germline V gene sequence: CDR1 SGDLS, CDR2 YYNGEE. Germline trimming cut 3 bases from V and 8 bases from J; bases unmatched to any gene: 8. CDR3 residues: CASSGRTSRDEQFF. For the CDR3, the DNA is TGTGCCAGCAGCGGTCGGACTAGTCGGGATGAGCAGTTCTTC.

The chain links TRBV12-5 to TRBJ1-5, with D tentatively TRBD1 (5 bases). Trimming shortened V by 5 bases and J by 6 bases, and 11 bases separated the two germline ends. Germline V gene data show CDR1 as LGHNT and CDR2 as FRNRAP. The CDR3 is made up of 13 amino acids. Here the CDR3 DNA reads TGTGCTAGTGGTCCTCGGCAGGGTCAGCCCCAGCATTTT. As protein: CASGPRQGQPQHF.

This chain connects TRBV20-1 to TRBJ1-2; a possible D gene is TRBD1 (6 bases). The CDR3 runs to 12 residues. Trimming took off 3 bases at V and 7 bases at J, with 12 bases between the two ends. Germline V gene data show CDR1 as DFQATT and CDR2 as SNEGSKA (reference sequence). CDR3 nucleotides: TGCAGTGCTAGTACGGGACATGGTGGCTACACCTTC. It codes for CSASTGHGGYTF.